This T cell receptor (beta chain) was sequenced for a study of OX40 agonist ivuxolimab in advanced cancers. About the research overall: Ivuxolimab doses were 0.01, 0.1, 0.3, 1.5, 3 or 10 mg/kg every 2 weeks. General study findings and limits: Relative to CD4+ cells, CD8+ T cells on average had more expanded clones.

CDR3 size: 14 residues. Germline CDR1 reads SGHTA; CDR2 reads FQGNSA. Here immunoSEQ multiplex PCR was the method, and the copy in TCRdb shows in-frame clones only, minus some. The sample lists 63,000 or so clones, approximately 84% occurring once. This clone has a single count. What it binds is unknown. The clonotype originates from an adult with an advanced solid tumor such as melanoma, head and neck, liver or kidney cancer. This chain uses TRBV7-2 with TRBJ2-5; D may be TRBD1 (6 bases). The better agreement between TRBJ2-7 and the DNA end casts doubt on the J call. The sample here was CD4+ or CD8+ T cells sorted from blood, taken in a trial of the OX40 agonist ivuxolimab. DNA for the CDR3: TGTGCCAGCAGCTTAGTTGGGGCAGGGGACGAGCAGTACTTC. Protein sequence: CASSLVGAGDEQYF.